The 26 T cell receptor beta chains in this list originate from one sample, sequenced in a study of T cells in narcolepsy. Clones were read by immunoSEQ multiplex PCR, and TCRdb kept only the in-frame ones, dropping some. The sample has 3,000 to 4,000 clones, 62% seen once. Sequenced material: CD45RA- memory CD8+ T cells from PBMCs. These receptors all come from a human donor with narcolepsy.

A single count supports this clone. The gene calls are TRBV27 and TRBJ2-1, with a tentative D call TRBD1 (6 bases). CDR3 length: 17 amino acids. V gave up 4 bases and J gave up 0 bases, with 16 bases separating them. Germline values: CDR1 MNHEY, CDR2 SMNVEV (reference sequence). The CDR3 spells CASSSTDRPSSYNEQFF. The CDR3 DNA reads TGTGCCAGCAGTTCAACGGACAGACCGAGCTCCTACAATGAGCAGTTCTTC.

This chain links TRBV27 with TRBJ2-1, with a possible D match to TRBD1 (6 bases). The length of the CDR3 is 14 residues. V was trimmed by 0 bases and J by 11 bases, leaving 14 bases between them. Germline V gene sequence: CDR1 MNHEY, CDR2 SMNVEV (reference sequence). Here the CDR3 reads CASSLSITGSQQFF. The CDR3 DNA reads TGTGCCAGCAGTTTATCGATTACAGGGTCCCAGCAGTTCTTC.

The rearrangement links TRBV21-1 to TRBJ2-3; the table assigns TRBD1, which was not confirmed against the DNA. TRBV21-1 constitutes a pseudogene. The CDR3 totals 16 residues. CDR3: CASSKQGGSRTDTQYF. The CDR3, as DNA: TGTGCCAGCAGCAAACAGGGGGGAAGTCGCACAGATACGCAGTATTTT.

This rearrangement joins TRBV4-1 to TRBJ1-5; D not certain. The CDR3 has 13 residues. Germline V gene data show CDR1 as MGHRA and CDR2 as YSYEKL. V was trimmed by 0 bases and J by 9 bases, leaving 9 bases between them. CDR3 residues: CASSQDGRSPQHF. In nucleotides, the CDR3 is TGCGCCAGCAGCCAAGATGGTCGGTCGCCCCAGCATTTT.

CDR3 DNA sequence: TGTGCCAGCAGCTTCCCCGGCTCCGAAGCTTTCTTT. This translates into CASSFPGSEAFF. This sequence joins TRBV7-9 and TRBJ1-1; D unresolved. Germline CDR1 SEHNR, CDR2 FQNEAQ (reference sequence). The CDR3 loop spans 12 amino acids. Trimming shortened V by 3 bases and J by 8 bases, and 10 bases separated the two germline ends.

The chain carries TRBV19 and TRBJ1-6, with D perhaps TRBD1 (5 bases). CDR1 LNHDA and CDR2 SQIVND come from the germline V gene (reference sequence). This CDR3 region has 15 residues. The ends were cut back, 7 bases at V and 0 bases at J, with 10 bases in the middle. CDR3 coding DNA: TGTGCCAGTACCCGGGGGAGCTCCTATAATTCACCCCTCCACTTT. This translates into CASTRGSSYNSPLHF. The full variable domain, with the rest looked up from reference TRBV19 and TRBJ1-6, is DGGITQSPKYLFRKEGQNVTLSCEQNLNHDAMYWYRQDPGQGLRLIYYSQIVNDFQKGDIAEGYSVSREKKESFPLTVTSAQKNPTAFYLCASTRGSSYNSPLHFGNGTRLTVT.

This chain joins TRBV27 and TRBJ1-6, with 7 positions matching TRBD1. CDR1 and CDR2 from the germline V gene are MNHEY and SMNVEV (reference sequence). The CDR3 totals 16 residues. V shed 6 bases and J 8 bases; nucleotides not matched to a gene: 13. The CDR3 DNA is TGTGCCAGCAGGGGATCTCCAAGGGGGCGCGATTCACCCCTCCACTTT. This translates into CASRGSPRGRDSPLHF.

This chain connects TRBV16 to TRBJ1-1; D perhaps matches TRBD1 (6 bases). Trimming took off 0 bases at V and 5 bases at J, with 19 bases between the two ends. CDR1 and CDR2 (germline): KGHSY, FQNENV. This CDR3 is 17 amino acids long. The CDR3 DNA is TGTGCCAGCAGCCAATCGAGGTTCGCAGGGGAGAAGACTGAAGCTTTCTTT. It translates to CASSQSRFAGEKTEAFF. Complete variable domain (other parts from reference TRBV16 and TRBJ1-1): GEEVAQTPKHLVRGEGQKAKLYCAPIKGHSYVFWYQQVLKNEFKFLISFQNENVFDETGMPKERFSAKCLPNSPCSLEIQATKLEDSAVYFCASSQSRFAGEKTEAFFGQGTRLTVV.

The chain uses TRBV15 and TRBJ2-5, with TRBD2 as a possible D gene (5 bases). The DNA end is a closer match to TRBJ2-7, so the J assignment may be wrong. This CDR3 contains 13 residues. The germline V gene encodes CDR1 LNHNV and CDR2 YYDKDF (reference sequence). Here the CDR3 reads CATNRGAPDEQYF. CDR3 bases: TGTGCCACAAACCGGGGAGCCCCCGACGAGCAGTACTTC.

The rearrangement joins TRBV5-3 to TRBJ2-7; tentatively, D is TRBD1 (5 bases). TRBV5-3 is reported as an ORF; its role is uncertain. V was trimmed by 8 bases and J by 2 bases, leaving 20 bases between them. This CDR3 region has 15 residues. As DNA, the CDR3 is TGTGCCAGCACCCCTTCAGGGAACCCAACCTACGAGCAGTACTTC. Its translation is CASTPSGNPTYEQYF.

This clone has a single count. A far larger clone is one nucleotide away, so this likely arose from a read error. The rearrangement uses TRBV5-4 and TRBJ2-7; a possible D gene is TRBD2 (6 bases). The CDR3 has 11 residues. The germline V gene encodes CDR1 SGHNT and CDR2 YYREEE (reference sequence). CDR3 sequence: CARSAGREQYF. In nucleotides, the CDR3 is TGTGCCCGCAGCGCGGGGCGGGAGCAGTACTTC.

There are a few counts of this clone. A far larger clone is one base from this, pointing to a likely read error. Within the sample, other DNA sequences also encode this same CDR3. The CDR3 protein is CASSQEQGSVLGYTF. The CDR3 DNA follows: TGTGCCAGCAGCCAAGAGCAGGGTTCCGTCCTTGGCTACACCTTC. The genes are TRBV5-4 and TRBJ1-2, with a weak D call TRBD1 (5 bases). The V gene's germline CDR1 is SGHNT and CDR2 YYREEE (reference sequence). This CDR3 contains 15 residues. Trimming cost V 4 bases and J 7 bases, with 20 bases left between them.

The rearrangement uses TRBV9 and TRBJ1-4; no definite D call. CDR1 SGDLS and CDR2 YYNGEE come from the germline V gene. V shed 0 bases and J shed 3 bases, with 9 bases lying between them. The CDR3 has 15 residues. The CDR3 sequence is CASSVGGGPNEKLFF. In DNA form, the CDR3 reads TGTGCCAGCAGCGTAGGAGGAGGGCCTAATGAAAAACTGTTTTTT. The full variable domain, in which reference TRBV9 and TRBJ1-4 provide the parts outside the CDR3, is DSGVTQTPKHLITATGQRVTLRCSPRSGDLSVYWYQQSLDQGLQFLIQYYNGEERAKGNILERFSAQQFPDLHSELNLSSLELGDSALYFCASSVGGGPNEKLFFGSGTQLSVL.

The J gene is TRBJ1-1, the V gene TRBV7-3; D is unclear. Germline CDR1 SGHTA, CDR2 FQGTGA. Deletions cut 4 bases from V and 4 bases from J, with 13 bases between. There are 14 residues in the CDR3. The DNA of the CDR3 is TGTGCCAGCAGCTCCGCTCCCGACTCCACTGAAGCTTTCTTT. Its protein is CASSSAPDSTEAFF.

The chain joins TRBV5-4 to TRBJ2-5, with D possibly matching TRBD1 (5 bases). The J call could be wrong; TRBJ2-7 is a better fit for the DNA end. The CDR3 has 15 amino acids. Germline V gene data show CDR1 as SGHNT and CDR2 as YYREEE (reference sequence). CDR3 region: CASSLSRTPYYEQYF. For the CDR3, the DNA is TGTGCCAGCAGCTTGAGTAGGACACCGTACTACGAGCAGTACTTC.

The rearrangement links TRBV5-1 to TRBJ2-5; perhaps TRBD1 as D (6 bases). Trimming removed 0 bases from V and 0 bases from J, with 12 bases in between. CDR1 SGHRS and CDR2 YFSETQ come from the germline V gene. CDR3 size: 16 residues. The CDR3 spells CASSLGGRVYQETQYF. Written as DNA, the CDR3 is TGCGCCAGCAGCTTGGGGGGGCGGGTCTACCAAGAGACCCAGTACTTC.

The chain has TRBV5-1 and TRBJ2-7, with 7 positions matching TRBD2. V was pared by 6 bases and J by 3 bases, with 12 bases of the junction left unmatched. The CDR3 runs 15 residues. The germline gives CDR1 SGHRS, CDR2 YFSETQ. In DNA, the CDR3 is TGCGCCAGCATCCCACCGTGGGGGGGACTCTACGAGCAGTACTTC. As protein: CASIPPWGGLYEQYF.

The chain joins TRBV5-4 to TRBJ2-2, with a tentative D call TRBD1 (5 bases). With 6 bases removed from V and 3 bases from J, the gap between germline ends came to 15 bases. This CDR3 is 15 amino acids long. In germline, CDR1 is SGHNT, CDR2 YYREEE (reference sequence). CDR3 bases: TGTGCCAGCAACCTGGATGGGGCGGACACCGGGGAGCTGTTTTTT. Encoded protein: CASNLDGADTGELFF.

V gene TRBV7-9 combines with J gene TRBJ2-4; tentatively, D is TRBD1 or TRBD2 (6 bases each). V lost 6 bases to trimming and J lost 0 bases, with 18 bases between them. In germline, CDR1 is SEHNR, CDR2 FQNEAQ (reference sequence). CDR3 length: 17 residues. The CDR3 here is CASSSKEGGIAKNIQYF. Here the CDR3 DNA reads TGTGCCAGCAGTTCAAAGGAGGGGGGAATAGCCAAAAACATTCAGTACTTC.

V is TRBV5-4 and J is TRBJ1-1; possibly TRBD1 for D (6 bases). CDR1 is SGHNT and CDR2 is YYREEE in the germline V gene (reference sequence). The CDR3 extends over 14 amino acids. V lost 2 bases to trimming and J lost 8 bases, with 16 bases between them. As DNA, the CDR3 is TGTGCCAGCAGCTTTAGCGGGGGGGCCGACGAAGCTTTCTTT. It is translated as CASSFSGGADEAFF.

This clone has a handful of counts. The CDR3 nucleotides are TGTGCCAGCCCACCCGAAGGGTACACCGGGGAGCTGTTTTTT. Its translation is CASPPEGYTGELFF. The chain links TRBV2 to TRBJ2-2, with unresolved D. V lost 8 bases and J lost 3, with 13 bases in between. The length of the CDR3 is 14 residues. Germline loops: CDR1 SNHLY, CDR2 FYNNEI.

This clone is categorized as medium-sized. V is TRBV6-6 and J is TRBJ2-5; 11 bases are shared with TRBD2. J lost 5 bases, V lost 7 bases, and 9 bases had no gene match. This CDR3 has 15 amino acids. Germline CDR1 is MNHNY and CDR2 is SVGAGI (reference sequence). The CDR3 DNA reads TGTGCCAGCACCCCGGCTAGCGGGGGGTTTGAGACCCAGTACTTC. Translating gives CASTPASGGFETQYF.

This sequence joins TRBV6-5 and TRBJ2-7; D possibly corresponds to TRBD2 (6 bases). Deletions cut 6 bases from V and 2 bases from J, with 17 bases between. Per germline, CDR1 MNHEY and CDR2 SVGAGI. The CDR3 spans 15 residues. This CDR3 is CASSTGPGGPYEQYF. The CDR3 coding sequence is TGTGCCAGCAGCACGGGACCCGGGGGACCCTACGAGCAGTACTTC.

In this sample, this clone turned up a few times. The J gene is TRBJ1-3, the V gene TRBV5-4; 7 bases are shared with TRBD1. Unmatched junction bases numbered 6, after V lost 3 bases and J lost 0 bases. This CDR3 is built from 16 residues. CDR1 and CDR2 from the germline V gene are SGHNT and YYREEE (reference sequence). The CDR3 reads CASSYSDRVSGNTIYF. DNA for the CDR3: TGTGCCAGCAGCTATTCCGACAGGGTCTCTGGAAACACCATATATTTT.

The CDR3 bases are TGTGCCAGCAGCCGGGACGTCCACAATCAGCCCCAGCATTTT. This sequence encodes CASSRDVHNQPQHF. The V gene is TRBV5-5, the J gene TRBJ1-5; perhaps TRBD1 as D (5 bases). In germline, CDR1 is SGHKS, CDR2 YYEKEE (reference sequence). The CDR3 contains 14 residues. Trimming stripped 4 bases from V and 3 bases from J, with 11 bases between.

V usage is TRBV7-9 and J usage is TRBJ1-6, with D unclear. The CDR3 length is 14 residues. Germline lookup yields CDR1 SEHNR and CDR2 FQNEAQ (reference sequence). Trimming left V 1 base short and J 13 bases short, with 14 bases between. The CDR3 bases are TGTGCCAGCAGCTTAGGACAATTGGCTAGTCCCCTCCACTTT. This gives the protein CASSLGQLASPLHF.